This TCR beta chain was recorded in a study of cytomegalovirus exposure and HLA in healthy donors. Overall study findings and caveats: Reported performance of the classifier showed diagnosis of cytomegalovirus status with high specificity and sensitivity.

A word on this clone: Antigen specificity is unknown. The junction and the germline gene differ at one end; a read error may be behind it.

Primers: 60 Vbeta forward and 13 Jbeta reverse. TCRdb's table, derived via immunoSEQ multiplex PCR, lists solely in-frame clones and lacks some. The sample carries about 190,000 clones, approximately 84% recorded once. This receptor was taken from a boy younger than 18 in good health and CMV-seronegative. Sequencing input: PBMCs.

The CDR3 protein is CSSSRWLGSVQETQYF. The CDR3 DNA is TGTTCCAGCAGCCGATGGTTGGGGAGCGTTCAAGAGACCCAGTACTTC. This rearrangement joins TRBV7-9 to TRBJ2-5; D may be TRBD2 (5 bases). Germline V gene lookup returns CDR1 SEHNR and CDR2 FQNEAQ (reference sequence). The CDR3 has 16 amino acids.